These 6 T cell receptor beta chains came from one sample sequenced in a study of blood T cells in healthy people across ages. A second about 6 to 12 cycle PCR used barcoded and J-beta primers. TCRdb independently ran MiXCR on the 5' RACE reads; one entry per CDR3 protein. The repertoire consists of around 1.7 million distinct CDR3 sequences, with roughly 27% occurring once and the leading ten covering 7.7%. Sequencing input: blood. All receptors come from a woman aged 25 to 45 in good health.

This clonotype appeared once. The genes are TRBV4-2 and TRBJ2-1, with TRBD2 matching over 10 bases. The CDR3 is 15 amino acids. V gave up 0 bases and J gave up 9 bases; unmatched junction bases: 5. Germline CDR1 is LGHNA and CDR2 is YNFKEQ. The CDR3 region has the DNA TGTGCCAGCAGCCAAGAAGCGGGGGGGTTGAGTGAGCAGTTCTTC. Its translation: CASSQEAGGLSEQFF.

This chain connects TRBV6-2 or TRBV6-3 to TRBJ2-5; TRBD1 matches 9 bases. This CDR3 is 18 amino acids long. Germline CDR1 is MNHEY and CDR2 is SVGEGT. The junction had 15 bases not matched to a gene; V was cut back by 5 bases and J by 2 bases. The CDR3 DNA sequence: TGTGCCAGCAGTCGAAGAACGCCGGGACAGGGTCGGCAAGAGACCCAGTACTTC. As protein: CASSRRTPGQGRQETQYF.

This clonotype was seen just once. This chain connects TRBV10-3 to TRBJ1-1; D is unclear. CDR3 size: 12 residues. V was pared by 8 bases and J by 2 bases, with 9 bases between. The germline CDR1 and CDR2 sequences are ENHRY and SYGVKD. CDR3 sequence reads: CAIADLNTEAFF. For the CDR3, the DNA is TGTGCCATCGCCGACCTTAACACTGAAGCTTTCTTT.

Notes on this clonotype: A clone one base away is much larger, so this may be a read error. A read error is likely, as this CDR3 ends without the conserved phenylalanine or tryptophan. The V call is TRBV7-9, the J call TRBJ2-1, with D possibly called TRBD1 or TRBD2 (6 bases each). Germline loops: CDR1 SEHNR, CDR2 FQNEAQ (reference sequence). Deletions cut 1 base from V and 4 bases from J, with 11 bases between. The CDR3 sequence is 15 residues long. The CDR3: CASSLDGGRYNEQFL. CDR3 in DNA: TGTGCCAGCAGCTTAGACGGGGGCAGGTACAATGAGCAGTTCTTA.

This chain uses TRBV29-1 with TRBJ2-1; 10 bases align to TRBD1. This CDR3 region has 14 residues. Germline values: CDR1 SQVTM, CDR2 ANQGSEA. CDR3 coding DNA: TGCAGAGTGGATCGGGACAGGGGAAGGAATGAGCAGTTCTTC. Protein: CRVDRDRGRNEQFF.

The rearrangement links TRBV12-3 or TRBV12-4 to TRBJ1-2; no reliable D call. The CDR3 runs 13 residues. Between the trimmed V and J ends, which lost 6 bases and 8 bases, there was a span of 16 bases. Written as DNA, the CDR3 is TGTGCCAGCAGGGCCGGTGAAGGGCTGGGCTACACCTTC. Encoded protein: CASRAGEGLGYTF.